This T cell receptor (beta chain) was recorded in a study of T cell responses to AZD1222 COVID-19 vaccine. Overall study results and limits: White British donors predominated, females outnumbered males, and clonal diversity was possibly underestimated. Vaccine-associated CD4 TCRs spanned spike, dominant at 160-218 and 743-854. Once two AZD1222 doses were given, Spike-specific TCR breadth and depth went up. At baseline, seropositivity was found in only six or seven AZD1222 recipients.

On this clone: Antigen unknown.

Only in-frame clones appear in the TCRdb table, and some are missing; sequencing was by immunoSEQ multiplex PCR. The repertoire holds approximately 140,000 clones, with 75% to 95% as singletons. The sequence was obtained from an adult who received the AZD1222 COVID-19 vaccine. Here the sequenced sample was peripheral blood, taken 28 days after the second AZD1222 dose.

DNA for the CDR3: TGTGCCAGCAGCCAAGTCTTAGGCAGACAGATCTATGGCTACACCTTC. This gives the protein CASSQVLGRQIYGYTF. The V gene is TRBV3-1 (or the pseudogene TRBV3-2), the J gene TRBJ1-2; a weak D match, TRBD1 (5 bases). The CDR3 has 16 amino acids. Trimming left V 1 base short and J 4 bases short, with 16 bases between. Looked up from germline, CDR1 is LGHDT and CDR2 is YNNKEL (reference sequence).